This TCR beta chain was observed in a study of blood T cell repertoires in COVID-19 (dated by TCRdb to 2018 to 2021). Describing the broader study: The collaborator samples originated in the United States, Italy and Spain and spanned the acute and convalescent phases of COVID-19. The dataset comprised deeply sampled blood TCRbeta repertoires from subjects exposed to, actively infected with, or recovered from COVID-19. Samples came from the ongoing ImmuneRACE study (first 160 participants) plus 1,254 subjects from 6 global collaborators. The prospective study material was composed of cDNA or gDNA derived from T cells, B-cell-depleted T cells, or PBMCs. Nearly every sample came with metadata listing a de-identified subject ID, COVID-19 status, age in years and sex. A freely available public database, intended as a resource for researchers studying the immune response to SARS-CoV-2, is where the repertoires were released. Where available, HLA class I and class II types were taken from metadata supplied by the sample provider and were not determined by assay-based typing.

The immunoSEQ Assay, a bias-controlled multiplex PCR, was used to amplify TCRbeta CDR3 regions from genomic DNA. Per the original workflow: Within the assay, amplification of reference gene primers was used to estimate how many nucleated cells each sample contained. To quantify the absolute abundance of each unique TCRbeta CDR3 rearrangement, sequence reads were collapsed and filtered. Productive Simpson clonality was computed per sample as the square root of Simpson's diversity index over productive rearrangements. The source is immuneACCESS, and TCRdb retained only in-frame sequences with V and J called. Part of the clones is not carried over; for the studies checked, unresolved V genes explain less than half of this, and the remainder is unexplained. D and trimming come from the DNA, and the V and J calls and clone size come from that table. The sample table lists approximately 84,000 clones, almost 80% of them with a count of one. Roughly 16% of the sample is held by the ten biggest clonotypes.

The research as a whole found: The quantity of clinical and demographic metadata differed by source and by participant and was supplied without curation.

Each collaborating institution followed its own protocols to collect whole blood in K2EDTA tubes. For TCRbeta analysis, collaborator samples were shipped as frozen whole blood, as isolated PBMCs, or as DNA extracted from either sample type. As to this clone: Its antigen target is currently unknown. The input lacks base qualities; no much larger clone sits a single base away.

The sequence came from a human donor in a cohort sampled during active COVID-19. The sample comprised peripheral blood.

The DNA sequence is given as TGTGCCTGGAGTGTGGGGGGTTACAATGAGCAGTTCTTC. Translated, it gives CAWSVGGYNEQFF. The rearranged segments are TRBV30 and TRBJ2-1; TRBD2 is a possible D gene, resting on 6 matching bases. The CDR3 has 13 amino acids, counting the end cysteine and phenylalanine. Just the 39-base CDR3 DNA is kept, in frame starting at base 1. In the germline V gene (reference sequence), CDR1 corresponds to GTSNPN and CDR2 to SVGIG. At the junction V is shortened by 0 bases and J by 4 bases, with 7 bases in between.